This TCR beta chain emerged from a study of cytomegalovirus exposure and HLA in healthy donors. Those who donated were healthy bone marrow donors. Broader study findings: Associated with HLA alleles at 0.05 false discovery rate in a later analysis were fewer than 20,000 TCR beta sequences. In vitro data verified a few CMV-associated chains as specific for CMV antigens.

Germline CDR1 and CDR2: GTSNPN and SVGIG (reference sequence). V was pared by 1 base and J by 5 bases, with 9 bases between. CDR3 length: 13 amino acids. PCR was performed using 60 Vbeta and 13 Jbeta primers. Clones were read by immunoSEQ multiplex PCR, and TCRdb kept only the in-frame ones, dropping some. Of fewer than 200,000 clones in the sample, 75% to 90% were seen once. A remark on this clone: Antigen unknown.

V is TRBV30 and J is TRBJ2-1; D not certain. The receptor's source is a man aged 50 or older in good health and CMV-seronegative. Sequencing was performed on PBMCs. CDR3 sequence (DNA): TGTGCCTGGAGTGGACTTCGAAACAATGAGCAGTTCTTC. Translation: CAWSGLRNNEQFF.